Presented here are 13 T cell receptor beta chains from one specimen sequenced in a study of cytomegalovirus exposure and HLA in healthy donors. PCR used 60 Vbeta primers and 13 Jbeta primers. Sequenced by immunoSEQ multiplex PCR; TCRdb stores in-frame clones only, minus some. The sample has about 97,000 clones; around four fifths are singletons. The specimen sequenced was PBMCs. These receptors all stem from a middle-aged man in good health and CMV-seronegative.

J is TRBJ2-1 and V is TRBV29-1; 10 positions match TRBD2. This CDR3 is built from 17 residues. Germline values: CDR1 SQVTM, CDR2 ANQGSEA. J gave up 2 bases and V 4 bases, and 11 bases lay outside the gene matches. The CDR3 loop reads CSVGGSSGGAPYNEQFF. The CDR3 bases are TGCAGCGTTGGCGGTAGCAGCGGGGGGGCCCCCTACAATGAGCAGTTCTTC.

The chain employs TRBV5-4 and TRBJ2-1, with 8 bases lining up with TRBD2. This CDR3 has 17 residues. Germline values: CDR1 SGHNT, CDR2 YYREEE (reference sequence). With 4 bases clipped from V and 7 bases from J, the junction kept 16 bases outside the gene matches. CDR3 DNA sequence: TGTGCCAGCAGCCCGGGCTTAGCGGGGAGGGGCTTAAATGAGCAGTTCTTC. This codes for CASSPGLAGRGLNEQFF.

This clone appeared a few times. The V call is TRBV11-2, the J call TRBJ1-5; TRBD1 aligns across 10 bases. The junction had 2 bases not matched to a gene; V was cut back by 4 bases and J by 2 bases. The CDR3 runs to 15 residues. CDR1 and CDR2 (germline): SGHAT, FQNNGV. Here the CDR3 DNA reads TGTGCCAGCAGCTCGGACAGGGGGGGCAATCAGCCCCAGCATTTT. Its translation: CASSSDRGGNQPQHF.

The CDR3 here is CASSPTGGYNEQFF. The DNA of the CDR3 is TGTGCCAGCAGCCCGACAGGGGGCTACAATGAGCAGTTCTTC. The V gene is TRBV14, the J gene TRBJ2-1; 9 bases fit TRBD1. Germline assignment: CDR1 SGHDN and CDR2 FVKESK. V shed 4 bases, J shed 3 bases, and the junction held 1 base outside the gene matches. This CDR3 is 14 amino acids long.

This chain joins TRBV5-4 and TRBJ2-5, with D tentatively TRBD1 (6 bases). The CDR3 consists of 14 residues. V lost 1 base, J lost 5 bases, and 12 bases lay in between. Germline CDR1 reads SGHNT; CDR2 reads YYREEE (reference sequence). CDR3 amino acids: CASSLLPRGETQYF. CDR3 DNA: TGTGCCAGCAGCTTGTTACCTAGGGGGGAGACCCAGTACTTC.

The chain joins TRBV7-2 to TRBJ2-1, with D perhaps TRBD2 (5 bases). Trimming shortened V by 0 bases and J by 9 bases, and 15 bases separated the two germline ends. The CDR3 contains 15 residues. From germline, CDR1 is SGHTA and CDR2 FQGNSA. CDR3 sequence (DNA): TGTGCCAGCAGCTTAGCGAAATATAGCGCGAGTGAGCAGTTCTTC. Protein sequence: CASSLAKYSASEQFF.

This clone was detected only once. The chain carries TRBV11-3 and TRBJ2-2; weak D call: TRBD2 (5 bases). The CDR3 totals 13 residues. V lost 4 bases, J lost 10 bases, and 13 bases lay in between. The germline V gene encodes CDR1 SGHNT and CDR2 YENEEA. CDR3 in amino acids: CASSSGWTEELFF. In nucleotides, the CDR3 is TGTGCCAGCAGCTCGGGGTGGACGGAGGAGCTGTTTTTT.

The chain is built from TRBV5-4 and TRBJ2-1; 12 positions agree with TRBD2. The CDR3 is made up of 16 amino acids. The trim removed 5 bases at V and 4 bases at J, leaving 7 bases unmatched. The germline V gene has CDR1 SGHNT and CDR2 YYREEE (reference sequence). CDR3 sequence (DNA): TGTGCCAGCAGACTCCCCGGGACTAGCGGGTACAATGAGCAGTTCTTC. It codes for CASRLPGTSGYNEQFF.

The chain uses TRBV5-6 and TRBJ1-5; possibly TRBD1 for D (6 bases). The CDR3 sequence is 17 residues long. Germline CDR1 is SGHDT and CDR2 is YYEEEE. Trimming pared 0 bases from V and 5 bases from J, leaving 18 bases between. The CDR3 DNA follows: TGTGCCAGCAGCTTGGGGGCAGGTCAGGGGTCAGATCAGCCCCAGCATTTT. It encodes CASSLGAGQGSDQPQHF.

The V and J genes are TRBV19 and TRBJ1-4; D gene uncertain. Between the trimmed V and J ends, which lost 9 bases and 11 bases, there was a span of 22 bases. This CDR3 region has 14 residues. Germline CDR1 and CDR2: LNHDA and SQIVND (reference sequence). This CDR3 is CASSLDVSWRKLFF. The CDR3 DNA reads TGTGCCAGCTCCCTTGATGTCTCCTGGCGGAAACTGTTTTTT.

This clone has only a few counts. The V call is TRBV19, the J call TRBJ1-5; perhaps TRBD1 as D (6 bases). The length of the CDR3 is 14 residues. The germline V gene encodes CDR1 LNHDA and CDR2 SQIVND (reference sequence). Trimming shortened V by 6 bases and J by 8 bases, and 17 bases separated the two germline ends. CDR3 DNA sequence: TGTGCCAGTAGGGAATACAGGGTGGTGGAGCCCCAGCATTTT. Its protein product is CASREYRVVEPQHF.

The J gene is TRBJ1-5, the V gene TRBV6-5; D uncertain. The CDR3 has 13 amino acids. The V gene's germline CDR1 is MNHEY and CDR2 SVGAGI. Trimming stripped 6 bases from V and 0 bases from J, with 6 bases between. CDR3 in DNA: TGTGCCAGCAGGATAGATAGCAATCAGCCCCAGCATTTT. Amino acids: CASRIDSNQPQHF.

The rearrangement joins TRBV28 to TRBJ2-7; maybe TRBD1 (5 bases). Germline CDR1 reads MDHEN; CDR2 reads SYDVKM. This CDR3 comprises 14 residues. V lost 4 bases, J lost 2 bases, and 12 bases lay in between. CDR3 loop: CASSSGQSAYEQYV. The CDR3 DNA reads TGTGCCAGCAGTTCCGGACAAAGCGCCTACGAGCAGTACGTC.